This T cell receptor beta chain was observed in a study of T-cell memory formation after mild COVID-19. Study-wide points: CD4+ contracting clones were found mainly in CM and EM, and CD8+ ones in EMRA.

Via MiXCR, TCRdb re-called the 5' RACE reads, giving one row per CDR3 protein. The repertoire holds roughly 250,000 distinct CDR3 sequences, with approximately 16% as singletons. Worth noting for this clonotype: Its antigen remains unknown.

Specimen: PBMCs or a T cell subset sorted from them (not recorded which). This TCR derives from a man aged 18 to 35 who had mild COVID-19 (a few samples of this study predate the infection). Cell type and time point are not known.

CDR3 bases: TGTGCCAGCAGCGACCCTCCCCGGGGGGCACAGCCCCAGCATTTT. Protein product: CASSDPPRGAQPQHF. The genes are TRBV6-2 or TRBV6-3 and TRBJ1-5; tentative D call: TRBD1 (6 bases). Germline V lookup: CDR1 MNHEY, CDR2 SVGEGT. This CDR3 is built from 15 residues. Between the trimmed V and J ends, which lost 6 bases and 7 bases, there was a span of 19 bases.